This TCR beta chain was recovered during a study of metastatic and nonmetastatic thyroid tumors. Study information: Repertoires were compared across blood and tumor or nodule tissue from malignant and benign thyroid patients.

This clone has a count of ten or more. Its antigen is not identified. General study points: As reported, TCR beta diversity in blood and tumor was significantly higher in malignant thyroid tumors than in benign nodules.

Original processing methods: Variation in CDR3 across clinicopathological groups served as the basis for constructing a distant-metastasis classifier in papillary thyroid cancer. TCRdb ran MiXCR on the PCR reads. V and J calls and clone size were set by TCRdb, not the authors. The sample includes more than 65,000 clones, 12% to 15% of them seen just once. The CDR3 has 16 amino acids. J lost 7 bases, V lost 5 bases, and 9 bases had no gene match. Germline CDR1 is SGHTA and CDR2 is FQGNSA. No patient received treatment before thyroid surgery. Input material: blood. This sequence joins TRBV7-2 and TRBJ2-7, with 15 bases fitting TRBD2. The clonotype originates from a male donor with papillary thyroid cancer or a benign thyroid nodule (not recorded which). Some clones in this sample may be carry-over from other donors' samples. This CDR3 is CASSLAGLAGGQEQYF. The CDR3 DNA reads TGTGCCAGCAGCCTCGCCGGACTAGCGGGAGGGCAGGAGCAGTACTTC. The variable domain in full, completed from reference TRBV7-2 and TRBJ2-7, reads GAGVSQSPSNKVTEKGKDVELRCDPISGHTALYWYRQSLGQGLEFLIYFQGNSAPDKSGLPSDRFSAERTGGSVSTLTIQRTQQEDSAVYLCASSLAGLAGGQEQYFGPGTRLTVT.